The 3 T cell receptor beta chains below come from one sample, sequenced in a study of blood T cell repertoires in COVID-19 (dated by TCRdb to the early 2020s). Library preparation employed the immunoSEQ multiplex PCR assay. Imported from immuneACCESS, the table was reduced by TCRdb to in-frame sequences with V and J called. These copies leave out some clones; in studies compared against another copy, an unresolved V gene accounts for under half, and the cause of the remainder is not known. For this sample there are around 150,000 clones; just under 85% appear just once. Of the sample, 22% falls within the top ten clones. Sequenced: peripheral blood. Receptor source: a woman older than 75 with acute or convalescent COVID-19.

The rearrangement links TRBV4-3 to TRBJ2-7, with D maybe TRBD1 (6 bases). V lost 3 bases and J lost 6, with 18 bases in between. Germline V gives CDR1 LGHNA, CDR2 YSLEER. The CDR3 contains 15 residues. DNA for the CDR3: TGCGCCAGCAGCCAGGGACACCTGATTCCTATCGAGCAGTACTTC. Translated, it gives CASSQGHLIPIEQYF.

In DNA, the CDR3 is TGTGCCAGCAGCCAACAACTAGCGGGAGCGGCAGATACGCAGTATTTT. Amino acids: CASSQQLAGAADTQYF. The chain recombines TRBV4-2 with TRBJ2-3, with TRBD2 matching 11 bases. There are 16 residues in the CDR3. Germline CDR1 and CDR2: LGHNA and YNFKEQ. The ends lost 2 bases at V and 4 bases at J; junction bases unmatched: 5.

This chain uses TRBV5-1 with TRBJ2-3, with D maybe TRBD1 (5 bases). Germline CDR1 and CDR2: SGHRS and YFSETQ. Trimming pared 5 bases from V and 2 bases from J, leaving 12 bases between. The CDR3 has 14 residues. The CDR3 region has the DNA TGCGCCAGCAGACTCGACAGCTTCACAGATACGCAGTATTTT. It specifies CASRLDSFTDTQYF.